Shown below are 24 T cell receptor beta chains from a single sample sequenced in a study of T cell responses to AZD1222 COVID-19 vaccine. Using immunoSEQ multiplex PCR, the repertoire was profiled, and TCRdb retains in-frame clones only, with some absent. The sample has approximately 140,000 clones, over 75% seen once; the top ten hold more than 1.3%. The source material was peripheral blood, sampled on day 0 of AZD1222 vaccination. Receptors originate from an adult in good health.

CDR3 DNA sequence: TGTGCTAGTGGTGACCGACAGGGAGAAGAGACCCAGTACTTC. Translated: CASGDRQGEETQYF. This chain uses TRBV12-5 with TRBJ2-5; 7 bases are a match to TRBD1. The CDR3 has 14 amino acids. V was pared by 5 bases and J by 3 bases, with 6 bases of the junction left unmatched. CDR1 is LGHNT, CDR2 FRNRAP, per germline.

The chain recombines TRBV19 with TRBJ1-2; the D is unclear. In germline, CDR1 is LNHDA, CDR2 SQIVND (reference sequence). This CDR3 has 14 residues. Trimming removed 3 bases at V and 4 bases at J, with 12 bases between. As DNA, the CDR3 is TGTGCCAGTAGTATCCAGGAAGCAATCTATGGCTACACCTTC. This encodes CASSIQEAIYGYTF. Drawing the rest from reference TRBV19 and TRBJ1-2, the complete variable domain is DGGITQSPKYLFRKEGQNVTLSCEQNLNHDAMYWYRQDPGQGLRLIYYSQIVNDFQKGDIAEGYSVSREKKESFPLTVTSAQKNPTAFYLCASSIQEAIYGYTFGSGTRLTVV.

This chain joins TRBV19 and TRBJ2-3; D is unresolved. Germline V gives CDR1 LNHDA, CDR2 SQIVND (reference sequence). The CDR3 runs to 14 residues. Trimming left V 6 bases short and J 0 bases short, with 10 bases between. CDR3 region: CASRPGFSTDTQYF. CDR3 sequence (DNA): TGTGCCAGTAGACCCGGCTTTAGCACAGATACGCAGTATTTT. Together with reference TRBV19 and TRBJ2-3, the CDR3 gives the full variable domain: DGGITQSPKYLFRKEGQNVTLSCEQNLNHDAMYWYRQDPGQGLRLIYYSQIVNDFQKGDIAEGYSVSREKKESFPLTVTSAQKNPTAFYLCASRPGFSTDTQYFGPGTRLTVL.

The chain combines TRBV4-2 with TRBJ1-1; 8 nucleotides align to TRBD1. The J segment lost 1 base and the V segment lost 5 bases, leaving 15 bases of the junction unmatched. CDR3 size: 18 residues. Germline CDR1 and CDR2: LGHNA and YNFKEQ. DNA for the CDR3: TGTGCCAGCAGCTGGGGGAGGGAGGCAGGGGGCGCGAACACTGAAGCTTTCTTT. Its protein product is CASSWGREAGGANTEAFF.

The V and J genes are TRBV6-2 or TRBV6-3 and TRBJ1-2; D remains ambiguous. Germline CDR1 reads MNHEY; CDR2 reads SVGEGT. The CDR3 is made up of 13 amino acids. V dropped 0 bases and J dropped 8 bases, with 10 bases sitting between them. CDR3 sequence reads: CASSYSVTGGYTF. The CDR3, as DNA: TGTGCCAGCAGTTACTCGGTAACTGGGGGCTACACCTTC.

This clone showed up just a few times. The rearrangement joins TRBV15 to TRBJ1-1, with D uncertain. The CDR3 spans 14 residues. The V gene's germline CDR1 is LNHNV and CDR2 YYDKDF (reference sequence). V lost 6 bases and J lost 0, with 11 bases in between. CDR3 sequence reads: CATRSPSLNTEAFF. The CDR3 bases are TGTGCCACCAGATCGCCGTCCTTGAACACTGAAGCTTTCTTT. Combining the CDR3 with reference TRBV15 and TRBJ1-1 gives the whole variable domain DAMVIQNPRYQVTQFGKPVTLSCSQTLNHNVMYWYQQKSSQAPKLLFHYYDKDFNNEADTPDNFQSRRPNTSFCFLDIRSPGLGDTAMYLCATRSPSLNTEAFFGQGTRLTVV.

The chain is built from TRBV3-1 (or the pseudogene TRBV3-2) and TRBJ2-5; D unclear. CDR3 length equals 14 residues. CDR1 and CDR2 (germline): LGHDT, YNNKEL (reference sequence). V lost 0 bases to trimming and J lost 8 bases, with 13 bases between them. CDR3 nucleotides: TGTGCCAGCAGCCAAGATAGGGAAAAGAGAACCCAGTACTTC. Translated: CASSQDREKRTQYF.

The chain joins TRBV9 to TRBJ2-1, with a tentative D call TRBD2 (6 bases). V was shortened by 5 bases and J by 15 bases, with 18 bases between the two germline ends. This CDR3 has 12 amino acids. In germline, CDR1 is SGDLS, CDR2 YYNGEE. Here the CDR3 reads CASSGGISPGFF. The CDR3 DNA sequence: TGTGCCAGCAGTGGAGGGATCAGCCCGGGGTTCTTC. Full variable domain (outside the CDR3, taken from reference TRBV9 and TRBJ2-1): DSGVTQTPKHLITATGQRVTLRCSPRSGDLSVYWYQQSLDQGLQFLIQYYNGEERAKGNILERFSAQQFPDLHSELNLSSLELGDSALYFCASSGGISPGFFGPGTRLTVL.

The rearrangement links TRBV3-1 (or the pseudogene TRBV3-2) to TRBJ1-1; 9 positions agree with TRBD1. The CDR3 loop spans 15 amino acids. Germline V gene sequence: CDR1 LGHDT, CDR2 YNNKEL (reference sequence). V was pared by 5 bases and J by 5 bases, with 9 bases of the junction left unmatched. CDR3 in amino acids: CASSTWTGARTEAFF. The CDR3 DNA reads as TGTGCCAGCAGCACCTGGACAGGGGCTAGGACTGAAGCTTTCTTT.

The rearrangement uses TRBV11-2 and TRBJ2-3; possibly TRBD1 or TRBD2 for D (5 bases each). The V end lost 4 bases, the J end lost 2 bases, and 13 bases lay between the germline ends. This CDR3 region has 15 residues. Per the germline V gene, CDR1 is SGHAT and CDR2 is FQNNGV. In DNA form, the CDR3 reads TGTGCCAGCAGCTGGGAATGGGACCTCACAGATACGCAGTATTTT. The encoded protein is CASSWEWDLTDTQYF. Full variable domain (missing parts from reference TRBV11-2 and TRBJ2-3): EAGVAQSPRYKIIEKRQSVAFWCNPISGHATLYWYQQILGQGPKLLIQFQNNGVVDDSQLPKDRFSAERLKGVDSTLKIQPAKLEDSAVYLCASSWEWDLTDTQYFGPGTRLTVL.

This chain connects TRBV11-2 to TRBJ2-2; the D is unclear. Per the germline V gene, CDR1 is SGHAT and CDR2 is FQNNGV. Trimming took off 2 bases at V and 1 base at J, with 8 bases between the two ends. The CDR3 runs 15 residues. DNA of the CDR3: TGTGCCAGCAGCTTACAACTATTGAACACCGGGGAGCTGTTTTTT. Its protein product is CASSLQLLNTGELFF. The variable domain in full, completed from reference TRBV11-2 and TRBJ2-2, reads EAGVAQSPRYKIIEKRQSVAFWCNPISGHATLYWYQQILGQGPKLLIQFQNNGVVDDSQLPKDRFSAERLKGVDSTLKIQPAKLEDSAVYLCASSLQLLNTGELFFGEGSRLTVL.

There are a few counts of this clone. The chain combines TRBV7-9 with TRBJ2-7; D perhaps matches TRBD2 (5 bases). CDR3 size: 13 residues. With 5 bases removed from V and 2 bases from J, the gap between germline ends came to 10 bases. The germline V gene encodes CDR1 SEHNR and CDR2 FQNEAQ (reference sequence). The CDR3 spells CASSAGLAYEQYF. The CDR3 coding sequence is TGTGCCAGCAGCGCGGGCCTAGCCTACGAGCAGTACTTC.

With respect to this clone: A junction end diverges from the germline sequence, so it may reflect a read error. In DNA form, the CDR3 reads TGTGCCAGCTCACCGGAACAGGGCAACCAGCCCCAGCATTTT. Its protein product is CASSPEQGNQPQHF. The chain recombines TRBV18 with TRBJ1-5; possible D gene TRBD1, 6 bases. The CDR3 covers 14 residues. Germline V gives CDR1 KGHSH, CDR2 LQKENI.

J is TRBJ1-3 and V is TRBV9; D remains ambiguous. This CDR3 spans 14 amino acids. Trimming cost V 0 bases and J 0 bases, with 4 bases left between them. Germline loops: CDR1 SGDLS, CDR2 YYNGEE. The CDR3 DNA reads TGTGCCAGCAGCGTAGCAAGCTCTGGAAACACCATATATTTT. Protein: CASSVASSGNTIYF. Full variable domain (missing parts from reference TRBV9 and TRBJ1-3): DSGVTQTPKHLITATGQRVTLRCSPRSGDLSVYWYQQSLDQGLQFLIQYYNGEERAKGNILERFSAQQFPDLHSELNLSSLELGDSALYFCASSVASSGNTIYFGEGSWLTVV.

This chain connects TRBV19 to TRBJ2-7, with a weak D call TRBD2 (6 bases). This CDR3 is built from 16 residues. Germline V CDR1 and CDR2: LNHDA, SQIVND (reference sequence). V was pared by 5 bases and J by 6 bases, with 23 bases between. The CDR3, as DNA: TGTGCCAGTAGTCCGGGGGTGAGGTTTAGTTCTCCCGAGCAGTACTTC. Protein sequence: CASSPGVRFSSPEQYF. The full variable domain, in which reference TRBV19 and TRBJ2-7 provide the parts outside the CDR3, is DGGITQSPKYLFRKEGQNVTLSCEQNLNHDAMYWYRQDPGQGLRLIYYSQIVNDFQKGDIAEGYSVSREKKESFPLTVTSAQKNPTAFYLCASSPGVRFSSPEQYFGPGTRLTVT.

This clone was observed a few times. The chain recombines TRBV2 with TRBJ1-6; D remains unclear. The V gene's germline CDR1 is SNHLY and CDR2 FYNNEI. The CDR3 is made up of 12 amino acids. Trimming removed 8 bases at V and 8 bases at J, with 10 bases between. CDR3 residues: CASPQRDSPLHF. In nucleotides, the CDR3 is TGTGCCAGCCCTCAGAGGGATTCACCCCTCCACTTT.

This clone was recorded once. V gene TRBV7-8 combines with J gene TRBJ2-2, with 8 positions matching TRBD2. In germline, CDR1 is SGHVS, CDR2 FQNEAQ. The CDR3 loop spans 15 amino acids. The J segment lost 6 bases and the V segment lost 1 base, leaving 4 bases of the junction unmatched. The CDR3 DNA reads TGTGCCAGCAGCTTAGTGGGACTAGGGGCCGGGGAGCTGTTTTTT. Encoded protein: CASSLVGLGAGELFF.

This chain joins TRBV29-1 and TRBJ2-2; 7 bases map to TRBD1. CDR3 length equals 13 residues. The J segment lost 6 bases and the V segment lost 7 bases, leaving 8 bases of the junction unmatched. In germline, CDR1 is SQVTM, CDR2 ANQGSEA. CDR3 nucleotide sequence: TGCAGCGGGGGACAGTCAGGAGCCGGGGAGCTGTTTTTT. This translates into CSGGQSGAGELFF.

This clone was observed once. The chain carries TRBV9 and TRBJ1-2; weak D call: TRBD1 (5 bases). Deletions cut 0 bases from V and 8 bases from J, with 11 bases between. In germline, CDR1 is SGDLS, CDR2 YYNGEE. The CDR3 has 13 amino acids. CDR3 bases: TGTGCCAGCAGCGTAGGTCAGGGTGACGGCTACACCTTC. This gives the protein CASSVGQGDGYTF.

The CDR3 DNA reads TGTGCCAGCAAAGAAACATACCCTCGGGGGGGGAAGAGCACTGAAGCTTTCTTT. Translated, it gives CASKETYPRGGKSTEAFF. V is TRBV5-4 and J is TRBJ1-1, with D possibly matching TRBD1 (5 bases). Trimming took 6 bases from V and 4 from J, leaving 28 bases between them. From germline, CDR1 is SGHNT and CDR2 YYREEE (reference sequence). The CDR3 length is 18 residues.

This clone has just a few counts. This chain connects TRBV25-1 to TRBJ2-7; TRBD1 agrees at 8 bases. Unmatched junction bases numbered 9, after V lost 4 bases and J lost 4 bases. From germline, CDR1 is MGHDK and CDR2 SYGVNS. The CDR3 is 15 residues long. The DNA of the CDR3 is TGTGCCAGCAGTGCCGGTAACAGGGGGAGTTACGAGCAGTACTTC. Its protein is CASSAGNRGSYEQYF.

This chain connects TRBV7-2 to TRBJ2-5, with 9 bases aligning to TRBD2. The germline V gene encodes CDR1 SGHTA and CDR2 FQGNSA. V was clipped by 1 base and J by 5 bases; unmatched bases: 8. This CDR3 comprises 16 residues. The CDR3 DNA follows: TGTGCCAGCAGCTTAGTGCCCGCGGGAGGGCTGGAGACCCAGTACTTC. Translated, it gives CASSLVPAGGLETQYF.

V usage is TRBV4-3 and J usage is TRBJ1-1, with a tentative D call TRBD1 (6 bases). CDR1 and CDR2 (germline): LGHNA, YSLEER. Trimming cost V 0 bases and J 7 bases, with 24 bases left between them. CDR3 size: 18 residues. The CDR3 nucleotides are TGCGCCAGCAGCCAAGATAGGGGGGGGGCCCTCTGGCAGGGTGAAGCTTTCTTT. It specifies CASSQDRGGALWQGEAFF.

V usage is TRBV20-1 and J usage is TRBJ1-6, with D possibly matching TRBD1 (5 bases). V was clipped by 3 bases and J by 7 bases, with 13 bases between them. The CDR3 is 14 residues long. The germline CDR1 and CDR2 sequences are DFQATT and SNEGSKA (reference sequence). DNA for the CDR3: TGCAGTGCTAGTTCCAGGGCCGGCAATTCACCCCTCCACTTT. The encoded protein is CSASSRAGNSPLHF.